One sample yielded the 25 T cell receptor beta chains listed below, sequenced in a study of blood T cell repertoires in COVID-19 (dated by TCRdb to about 2020). The library was produced with the immunoSEQ multiplex PCR assay. Imported from immuneACCESS, the table was reduced by TCRdb to in-frame sequences with V and J called. These copies leave out some clones; in studies compared against another copy, an unresolved V gene accounts for under half, and the cause of the remainder is not known. This sample comprises 200,000 to 250,000 clones, 85% to 90% of them detected only once. Roughly 1.6% of the sample is in the top ten clones. Sequencing input: PBMCs or T cells enriched from blood (not recorded which). These receptors originate from a woman aged 45-59 years who had recovered from COVID-19.

This rearrangement joins TRBV7-2 to TRBJ1-1; a weak D match, TRBD1 (5 bases). The CDR3 runs 13 residues. Germline loops: CDR1 SGHTA, CDR2 FQGNSA. V dropped 4 bases and J dropped 3 bases, with 9 bases sitting between them. The CDR3 coding sequence is TGTGCCAGCAGCTCCCAGGGTCACACTGAAGCTTTCTTT. Its translation: CASSSQGHTEAFF.

Turning to this clone: Other DNA sequences in the same sample also yield this CDR3. The chain couples TRBV7-3 to TRBJ1-3; perhaps TRBD1 as D (5 bases). Per the germline V gene, CDR1 is SGHTA and CDR2 is FQGTGA. The V and J ends lost 3 bases and 1 base respectively, with 7 bases between them. The CDR3 is 14 amino acids. CDR3 in amino acids: CASSLAGSGNTIYF. The CDR3 DNA sequence: TGTGCCAGCAGCTTGGCAGGGTCTGGAAACACCATATATTTT.

This sequence joins TRBV9 and TRBJ1-1, with 8 bases aligning to TRBD1. This CDR3 region has 12 residues. The junction had 7 bases not matched to a gene; V was cut back by 4 bases and J by 11 bases. Germline CDR1 reads SGDLS; CDR2 reads YYNGEE. DNA of the CDR3: TGTGCCAGCAGCCCGCGGACAGGGACTGCTTTCTTT. This encodes CASSPRTGTAFF.

V is TRBV2 and J is TRBJ2-3, with 8 bases identical to TRBD2. The J segment lost 4 bases and the V segment lost 2 bases, leaving 2 bases of the junction unmatched. The CDR3 loop spans 14 amino acids. CDR1 SNHLY and CDR2 FYNNEI come from the germline V gene. CDR3 sequence (DNA): TGTGCCAGCAGTGAACAAGCGGGAGCAGATACGCAGTATTTT. It specifies CASSEQAGADTQYF.

This chain links TRBV6-5 with TRBJ2-7; 8 bases align to TRBD1. The trim removed 6 bases at V and 2 bases at J, leaving 6 bases unmatched. Germline loops: CDR1 MNHEY, CDR2 SVGAGI. This CDR3 is built from 14 residues. CDR3 loop: CASRQQGGAYEQYF. CDR3 DNA sequence: TGTGCCAGCAGGCAACAGGGGGGTGCCTACGAGCAGTACTTC.

The gene calls are TRBV28 and TRBJ2-2, with a possible D match to TRBD2 (6 bases). Trimming took 11 bases from V and 7 from J, leaving 20 bases between them. Germline V gene data show CDR1 as MDHEN and CDR2 as SYDVKM. The CDR3 extends over 14 amino acids. CDR3 residues: CAPAGKWSFGELFF. CDR3 coding DNA: TGTGCCCCCGCGGGAAAATGGAGCTTCGGGGAGCTGTTTTTT.

The rearrangement joins TRBV7-9 to TRBJ2-7; the match to TRBD2 covers 10 bases. Germline CDR1 SEHNR, CDR2 FQNEAQ (reference sequence). The CDR3 length is 16 residues. V was pared by 5 bases and J by 4 bases, with 11 bases of the junction left unmatched. The CDR3 here is CASSPRPGLARYEQYF. CDR3 sequence (DNA): TGTGCCAGCAGCCCGCGACCGGGACTAGCGAGATACGAGCAGTACTTC.

V and J are TRBV28 and TRBJ1-3, with 7 bases matching TRBD1. CDR1 and CDR2 (germline): MDHEN, SYDVKM. The CDR3 is made up of 15 amino acids. V gave up 8 bases and J gave up 0 bases; unmatched junction bases: 7. The CDR3 region is CASDGTVTSGNTIYF. Here the CDR3 DNA reads TGTGCCAGCGATGGGACAGTCACCTCTGGAAACACCATATATTTT.

The V call is TRBV6-5, the J call TRBJ1-3; 7 bases match TRBD1. Trimming removed 5 bases from V and 2 bases from J; junction bases left unmatched: 6. This CDR3 region has 15 residues. The V gene's germline CDR1 is MNHEY and CDR2 SVGAGI. The CDR3 sequence is CASSIDREAGNTIYF. CDR3 DNA: TGTGCCAGCAGTATAGACAGGGAAGCTGGAAACACCATATATTTT.

This chain links TRBV6-2 or TRBV6-3 with TRBJ1-2, with D unresolved. The CDR3 has 15 residues. The V end was cut by 1 base, the J end by 2 bases, with 11 bases between. Germline V CDR1 and CDR2: MNHEY, SVGEGT. CDR3 nucleotide sequence: TGTGCCAGCAGTTACTTAGGCGGTGGGAACTATGGCTACACCTTC. Residues: CASSYLGGGNYGYTF.

The chain is built from TRBV10-3 and TRBJ1-1; TRBD1 matches at 12 bases. CDR3 length equals 18 residues. Germline assignment: CDR1 ENHRY and CDR2 SYGVKD. V shed 6 bases and J 0 bases; nucleotides not matched to a gene: 11. The CDR3 nucleotides read TGTGCCATCAGAAGAAACCCGGGACAGGGGGCTCTGAACACTGAAGCTTTCTTT. Its translation is CAIRRNPGQGALNTEAFF.

This clone appeared once. V and J are TRBV20-1 and TRBJ2-1; TRBD2 might be the D (6 bases). Trimming took off 3 bases at V and 7 bases at J, with 10 bases between the two ends. CDR3 size: 12 residues. Germline CDR1 and CDR2: DFQATT and SNEGSKA (reference sequence). The chain's CDR3 is CSASWRENEQFF. Here the CDR3 DNA reads TGCAGTGCTAGTTGGCGGGAAAATGAGCAGTTCTTC.

V gene TRBV5-1 combines with J gene TRBJ2-7; 14 bases are shared with TRBD2. Per the germline V gene, CDR1 is SGHRS and CDR2 is YFSETQ. The CDR3 is made up of 16 amino acids. J was trimmed by 3 bases and V by 3 bases; bases with no gene match: 5. CDR3 in amino acids: CASSWGTSGSSYEQYF. CDR3 in DNA: TGCGCCAGCAGCTGGGGGACTAGCGGGAGTAGCTACGAGCAGTACTTC. Using reference TRBV5-1 and TRBJ2-7 for the parts outside the CDR3, the full variable domain is KAGVTQTPRYLIKTRGQQVTLSCSPISGHRSVSWYQQTPGQGLQFLFEYFSETQRNKGNFPGRFSGRQFSNSRSEMNVSTLELGDSALYLCASSWGTSGSSYEQYFGPGTRLTVT.

The J gene is TRBJ1-1, the V gene TRBV6-5; perhaps TRBD1 as D (5 bases). The germline V and J ends were trimmed by 2 bases and 7 bases, with 11 bases remaining between them. The CDR3 runs 13 residues. The germline gives CDR1 MNHEY, CDR2 SVGAGI. The DNA of the CDR3 is TGTGCCAGCAGTTACAGTCCAGGGTTTGAAGCTTTCTTT. It yields the protein CASSYSPGFEAFF.

This clone was counted between two and nine times. The chain carries TRBV28 and TRBJ1-6; 8 bases map to TRBD1. Germline V lookup: CDR1 MDHEN, CDR2 SYDVKM. The CDR3 is 15 amino acids. V lost 2 bases and J lost 9; bases outside the gene matches: 6. The CDR3: CASSLISGGGSPLHF. The CDR3 DNA reads TGTGCCAGCAGTTTAATATCAGGGGGCGGTTCACCCCTCCACTTT.

The chain links TRBV14 to TRBJ2-5; D unclear. V was trimmed by 1 base and J by 5 bases, leaving 11 bases between them. The CDR3 is 14 amino acids. Looked up from germline, CDR1 is SGHDN and CDR2 is FVKESK. CDR3 DNA: TGTGCCAGCAGCCAAGGTGCTAGGTCGGAGACCCAGTACTTC. Amino acids: CASSQGARSETQYF.

The chain uses TRBV23-1 and TRBJ2-2; 8 positions agree with TRBD1. TRBV23-1 is sorted into the ORF group, with uncertain function. V was clipped by 5 bases and J by 5 bases; unmatched bases: 7. This CDR3 has 15 residues. The CDR3 reads CASSERQGNTGELFF. The CDR3 coding sequence is TGCGCCAGCAGTGAAAGACAGGGGAATACCGGGGAGCTGTTTTTT.

The chain carries TRBV19 and TRBJ1-2; D remains ambiguous. The CDR3 extends over 15 amino acids. Trimming removed 1 base from V and 3 bases from J, with 12 bases in between. Looked up from germline, CDR1 is LNHDA and CDR2 is SQIVND (reference sequence). CDR3 sequence: CASSIGGNGDYGYTF. CDR3 coding DNA: TGTGCCAGTAGTATAGGAGGGAACGGGGACTATGGCTACACCTTC.

The CDR3 sequence: CASSVASSSEQYF. The CDR3 nucleotides are TGTGCCAGCAGCGTAGCCTCTTCGAGCGAGCAGTACTTC. The J gene is TRBJ2-7, the V gene TRBV9; D is unclear. The CDR3 contains 13 residues. Germline CDR1 is SGDLS and CDR2 is YYNGEE. Trimming cost V 0 bases and J 6 bases, with 10 bases left between them.

DNA for the CDR3: TGTGCCAGCAGTCCGCTGACAGGGACAGATACGCAGTATTTT. Translation gives CASSPLTGTDTQYF. The rearrangement joins TRBV27 to TRBJ2-3; 7 bases are a match to TRBD1. With 5 bases clipped from V and 3 bases from J, the junction kept 5 bases outside the gene matches. Germline V gene sequence: CDR1 MNHEY, CDR2 SMNVEV (reference sequence). This CDR3 region has 14 residues.

The genes are TRBV9 and TRBJ2-2, with 8 bases that match TRBD2. This CDR3 is built from 16 residues. V shed 3 bases and J 4 bases; nucleotides not matched to a gene: 8. The germline CDR1 and CDR2 sequences are SGDLS and YYNGEE. DNA for the CDR3: TGTGCCAGCAGCGCCAGCCATAGCGGGACCACCGGGGAGCTGTTTTTT. It encodes CASSASHSGTTGELFF.

The CDR3 protein is CASSSAGTNKYNEQFF. For the CDR3, the DNA is TGTGCCAGCAGCTCCGCCGGGACTAATAAATACAATGAGCAGTTCTTC. The chain has TRBV7-2 and TRBJ2-1; 7 positions match TRBD2. Germline trimming cut 4 bases from V and 4 bases from J; bases unmatched to any gene: 10. The CDR3 has 16 amino acids. Germline V gene sequence: CDR1 SGHTA, CDR2 FQGNSA.

V gene TRBV7-3 combines with J gene TRBJ1-2; 7 bases are a match to TRBD1. J was trimmed by 4 bases and V by 5 bases; bases with no gene match: 7. The CDR3 extends over 14 amino acids. Germline CDR1 SGHTA, CDR2 FQGTGA. Here the CDR3 DNA reads TGTGCCAGCAGCAGTGACAGGGTGTGCTATGGCTACACCTTC. It translates to CASSSDRVCYGYTF.

This clone was counted a single time. V usage is TRBV25-1 and J usage is TRBJ2-4; tentative D call: TRBD2 (6 bases). The CDR3 totals 13 residues. From germline, CDR1 is MGHDK and CDR2 SYGVNS. V lost 6 bases and J lost 5, with 11 bases in between. CDR3 amino acids: CASSPWGENIQYF. CDR3 nucleotides: TGTGCCAGCAGCCCCTGGGGGGAAAACATTCAGTACTTC.

This chain connects TRBV30 to TRBJ2-4; 7 bases are shared with TRBD2. The CDR3 covers 15 residues. Germline V CDR1 and CDR2: GTSNPN, SVGIG (reference sequence). V lost 4 bases and J lost 4; bases outside the gene matches: 10. For the CDR3, the DNA is TGTGCCTGGACTCTGGGAGGGGCCGGGAAAAACATTCAGTACTTC. The encoded protein is CAWTLGGAGKNIQYF. Full variable domain (outside the CDR3, taken from reference TRBV30 and TRBJ2-4): SQTIHQWPATLVQPVGSPLSLECTVEGTSNPNLYWYRQAAGRGLQLLFYSVGIGQISSEVPQNLSASRPQDRQFILSSKKLLLSDSGFYLCAWTLGGAGKNIQYFGAGTRLSVL.